This T cell receptor beta chain was recovered during a study of cytomegalovirus exposure and HLA in healthy donors. Whole-study results and caveats: Earlier findings revealed that most TCR beta V segments proved productive either about 87% or about 30% of the time.

The CDR3 is made up of 15 amino acids. Germline loops: CDR1 SEHNR, CDR2 FQNEAQ (reference sequence). The study sampled nominally healthy donors, though unrecorded immune exposures were likely. The PCR made use of 60 Vbeta and 13 Jbeta primers. TCRdb keeps only in-frame clones here, not all; method: immunoSEQ multiplex PCR. The sample shows fewer than 250,000 clones, around 83% of them seen only once. Note on this clone: Its antigen is not known. The junction and the germline gene differ at one end; a read error may be behind it.

This chain connects TRBV7-9 to TRBJ1-1; D possibly corresponds to TRBD1 (6 bases). The sample was PBMCs. This clonotype was obtained from a girl aged 5-17 years in good health and CMV-seronegative. The CDR3 loop is CSSSLDPGVEAEAFF. DNA for the CDR3: TGTTCCAGCAGCTTAGATCCAGGGGTGGAGGCTGAAGCTTTCTTT.